This T cell receptor (beta chain) was sequenced for a study of T cells in Graves' hyperthyroidism and ophthalmopathy. The CDR3 is 14 amino acids. From germline, CDR1 is LNHNV and CDR2 YYDKDF (reference sequence). V lost 3 bases and J lost 7, with 15 bases in between. Researchers amplified the TCR beta CDR3 regions from RNA transcripts. A first-round RT-PCR of the TCR CDR3 used the HTBI primer set. TCRdb used MiXCR to reprocess the multiplex PCR reads, holding one entry per CDR3 protein. The profile shows just over 550,000 distinct CDR3 sequences, about 43% of them singletons. J is TRBJ1-2 and V is TRBV15, with D unresolved. Material: peripheral blood or thyroid tissue (not recorded which). This sequence was found in a woman aged 18-35 years with Graves' hyperthyroidism. The CDR3 protein is CATSSGVGSSGYTF. CDR3 in DNA: TGTGCCACCAGCAGCGGCGTGGGAAGCTCTGGCTACACCTTC.